The rows below give T cell receptor beta chains drawn from one sample of a study of technical replicates of blood from a few donors. Produced via immunoSEQ multiplex PCR; TCRdb's table is partial and in-frame only. The sample includes 65,000 to 95,000 clones, around nine tenths of them seen just once. The sequenced material came from T cells isolated from PBMCs. These receptors were collected from a human donor in good health. CDR3s include the opening cysteine and the closing phenylalanine or tryptophan. The D gene is left open where the match is weak. For some rows the clone size is stated as once, few or many, or as a class when expanded; others skip it.

V	length	size	D	J	DNA	CDR3
TRBV5-1	13	.	TRBD1	TRBJ1-2	TGCGCCAGCAGCTTACAGGGGAGAGATGGCTACACCTTC	CASSLQGRDGYTF
TRBV10-3	13	.	.	TRBJ1-2	TGTGCCATCAGTGGGGGGCAGGGGTATGGCTACACCTTC	CAISGGQGYGYTF
TRBV27	14	.	TRBD1	TRBJ2-7	TGTGCCAGCAGCTGGGGACAGGGATCCTACGAGCAGTACTTC	CASSWGQGSYEQYF
TRBV6-5	14	.	.	TRBJ1-5	TGTGCCATCACTAGGGAGGCCCGTAATCAGCCCCAGCATTTT	CAITREARNQPQHF
TRBV5-6	15	.	.	TRBJ1-5	TGTGCCAGCAGCTCTTCAGGGAGGGGCAATCAGCCCCAGCATTTT	CASSSSGRGNQPQHF
TRBV10-3	16	.	.	TRBJ2-7	TGTGCCATCAGTGGGGGGCGGGAGTTTCGCTCCTACGAGCAGTACTTC	CAISGGREFRSYEQYF
TRBV19	14	.	TRBD1	TRBJ1-4	TGTGCCAGTAATTTGGGACAGGGAAATGAAAAACTGTTTTTT	CASNLGQGNEKLFF
TRBV5-8	15	.	.	TRBJ2-7	TGTGCCAGCAGCCCCGAGGACACCGAAATCTACGAGCAGTACTTC	CASSPEDTEIYEQYF
TRBV7-9	11	.	.	TRBJ2-7	TGTGCCAGCAGCAACAACTACGAGCAGTACTTC	CASSNNYEQYF
TRBV11-2	15	.	TRBD2	TRBJ2-5	TGTGCCAGCAGCTTTCCCCTGGGGGGGCAAGAGACCCAGTACTTC	CASSFPLGGQETQYF
TRBV6-1	14	.	TRBD1	TRBJ2-7	TGTGCCAGCAGATACAGGGGTGTGACCTACGAGCAGTACTTC	CASRYRGVTYEQYF
TRBV19	12	once	.	TRBJ1-1	TGTGCCAGTAGTTACAAGAACACTGAAGCTTTCTTT	CASSYKNTEAFF
TRBV6-6	16	.	.	TRBJ2-5	TGTGCCAGCAGTTACATTCGAGGCGAGGGCCGGGAGACCCAGTACTTC	CASSYIRGEGRETQYF
TRBV7-2	14	.	TRBD2	TRBJ2-4	TGTGCCAGCAGCCGCGGGGGGAGCAAAAACATTCAGTACTTC	CASSRGGSKNIQYF
TRBV6-1	14	.	TRBD1	TRBJ2-7	TGTGCCAGCAGTGAATCCAGGGGGCGCGACGAGCAGTACTTC	CASSESRGRDEQYF
TRBV5-1	16	.	.	TRBJ2-2	TGCGCCAGCAGCCAGGGTTTCTTATACGTTGTCGGGGAGCTGTTTTTT	CASSQGFLYVVGELFF
TRBV11-2	13	.	.	TRBJ2-7	TGTGCCAGCAGCTATCGGGACACCTACGAGCAGTACTTC	CASSYRDTYEQYF
TRBV2	15	.	TRBD1	TRBJ1-5	TGTGCCAGCTCCAAGGACAGGACCCGGGATCAGCCCCAGCATTTT	CASSKDRTRDQPQHF
TRBV7-9	15	.	.	TRBJ1-1	TGTGCCAGCAGCTTAGGGGCGACACCCCTCACTGAAGCTTTCTTT	CASSLGATPLTEAFF
TRBV5-5	14	.	.	TRBJ2-5	TGTGCCAGCAGCTTAGGGGCCCCTTTAGAGACCCAGTACTTC	CASSLGAPLETQYF
TRBV11-3	17	once	TRBD2	TRBJ2-2	TGTGCCAGCAGCTTATTAGCGGGGGGGCCCCTAGCCGGGGAGCTGTTTTTT	CASSLLAGGPLAGELFF
TRBV19	17	.	TRBD1	TRBJ1-4	TGTGCCAGTAGAAACCCCAGCGGGACAGGGGACGGTGAAAAACTGTTTTTT	CASRNPSGTGDGEKLFF
TRBV27	16	.	TRBD1	TRBJ1-5	TGTGCCAGCAGTTTTCTCTCAGGGGGTGGCAATCAGCCCCAGCATTTT	CASSFLSGGGNQPQHF
TRBV7-8	14	.	.	TRBJ1-6	TGTGCCAGCAGCTTTGGGCAGAGCAATTCACCCCTCCACTTT	CASSFGQSNSPLHF
TRBV2	14	.	TRBD1	TRBJ1-5	TGTGCCAGCAGGCTACAGGGGGCCAATCAGCCCCAGCATTTT	CASRLQGANQPQHF
TRBV28	14	.	TRBD1	TRBJ2-7	TGTGCCAGCAGCGGGACAGATAGCTCCTACGAGCAGTACTTC	CASSGTDSSYEQYF
TRBV30	13	.	.	TRBJ1-1	TGTGCCTGGAGTGCTCAGGGGAACACTGAAGCTTTCTTT	CAWSAQGNTEAFF
TRBV5-4	15	few	.	TRBJ1-4	TGTGCCAGCAGCTTGGAGAGTGCAACTAATGAAAAACTGTTTTTT	CASSLESATNEKLFF
TRBV27	16	.	TRBD2	TRBJ2-1	TGTGCCAGCAGTTTATTAGCTCGGGAGGGCCGCGATGAGCAGTTCTTC	CASSLLAREGRDEQFF
TRBV11-2	17	.	TRBD1	TRBJ2-1	TGTGCCAGCAGCGTGCATCCGGGACAGGACTCCTACAATGAGCAGTTCTTC	CASSVHPGQDSYNEQFF
TRBV29-1	14	.	.	TRBJ1-2	TGCAGCGTTGGGGGTACGACAGAAAACTATGGCTACACCTTC	CSVGGTTENYGYTF
TRBV11-3	20	.	TRBD2	TRBJ2-2	TGTGCCAGCAGCTTAGCTTTTAGGACTAGCGGGGGCGTGAGCGCCGGGGAGCTGTTTTTT	CASSLAFRTSGGVSAGELFF
TRBV27	15	.	TRBD2	TRBJ2-7	TGTGCCAGCAGTATGAATCTAGCGGGAGTCGGCGAGCAGTACTTC	CASSMNLAGVGEQYF
TRBV7-9	12	.	.	TRBJ1-1	TGTGCCAGCAGCTCAGCCGAGCTTGGAGCTTTCTTT	CASSSAELGAFF
TRBV4-1	13	.	.	TRBJ1-2	TGCGCCAGCAGCCAAGGAGGTGGCTATGGCTACACCTTC	CASSQGGGYGYTF
TRBV28	14	.	TRBD2	TRBJ2-7	TGTGCCAGCGAATATAGCGGGGGCTCCTACGAGCAGTACTTC	CASEYSGGSYEQYF
TRBV7-2	15	.	.	TRBJ2-3	TGTGCCAGCAGCCCATCAGGACACATCACAGATACGCAGTATTTT	CASSPSGHITDTQYF
TRBV5-4	14	.	.	TRBJ1-5	TGTGCCAGCAGCTTGGCGGGGAGCAATCAGCCCCAGCATTTT	CASSLAGSNQPQHF
TRBV28	15	.	TRBD1	TRBJ1-5	TGTGCCAGCAGTTCGCCTACAGGGGGCAGACAGCCCCAGCATTTT	CASSSPTGGRQPQHF
TRBV4-1	15	.	.	TRBJ1-5	TGCGCCAGCAGCCAAGGGGGCACGGGCAATCAGCCCCAGCATTTT	CASSQGGTGNQPQHF
TRBV4-2	17	.	TRBD2	TRBJ2-2	TGTGCCAGCAGCCAATCCATAGCGGGGGGGCACACCGGGGAGCTGTTTTTT	CASSQSIAGGHTGELFF
TRBV18	14	.	.	TRBJ2-7	TGTGCCAGCTCACCATCCCAGAAATACTACGAGCAGTACTTC	CASSPSQKYYEQYF
TRBV6-1	12	.	.	TRBJ2-7	TGTGCCAGCAGTGAAGGTTTAATCAGGCAGTACTTC	CASSEGLIRQYF
TRBV15	11	.	.	TRBJ2-1	TGTGCCACCAGCACTTACAATGAGCAGTTCTTC	CATSTYNEQFF
TRBV5-1	13	.	TRBD1	TRBJ2-1	TGCGCCAGCAGCTCGACAGGGCTCAATGAGCAGTTCTTC	CASSSTGLNEQFF
TRBV11-3	14	.	TRBD1	TRBJ2-1	TGTGCCAGCAGGCTGCCGGGACAGGGCAATGAGCAGTTCTTC	CASRLPGQGNEQFF
TRBV6-5	16	once	.	TRBJ1-2	TGTGCCAGCAGTTACCGGGGGGGATTGGGTCCTGATGGCTACACCTTC	CASSYRGGLGPDGYTF
TRBV5-1	15	.	TRBD2	TRBJ2-3	TGCGCCAGCAGCTTGGGCGGGGGGGACACAGATACGCAGTATTTT	CASSLGGGDTDTQYF